The present entry profiles one TCR beta chain with its context. The antigen it recognizes is unknown. Base qualities are missing; no much larger clone stands one base away. Library prep was done by the immunoSEQ multiplex PCR assay. The source is immuneACCESS, and TCRdb retained only in-frame sequences with V and J called. Part of the clones is not carried over; for the studies checked, unresolved V genes explain less than half of this, and the remainder is unexplained. In all, the sample holds under 75,000 clones, and 80% to 95% of those were seen once. The ten biggest clones cover about 4.6% of the sample. These data belong to a study of technical replicates of blood from four donors listed by TCRdb under 2017. The sample was PBMCs. The origin of this receptor is a human donor in good health. Some clones in this sample may be carry-over from other donors' samples.

CDR3 sequence: CASSLGGQRGWNSPLHF. The sequenced DNA is TGTGCCAGCAGCTTAGGGGGGCAACGGGGTTGGAATTCACCCCTCCACTTT. The chain is encoded by TRBV11-2 joined to TRBJ1-6; a tentative D match to TRBD1 spans 6 bases. The germline V gene encodes CDR1 SGHAT and CDR2 FQNNGV. The CDR3 sequence holds 17 residues, the cysteine and phenylalanine included. Of the read, only the CDR3 DNA is kept; its 51 bases are in frame from base 1. Trimming removed 1 base from V and 7 bases from J, leaving 17 bases between the germline ends.